This T cell receptor (beta chain) is drawn from a study of CD4 and CD8 cells across lung adenocarcinoma regions. To note about this clonotype: One end of the junction does not line up with germline, which may come from a read error.

TCRdb used MiXCR to reprocess the PCR reads, holding one entry per CDR3 protein. This repertoire shows about 19,000 distinct CDR3 sequences, 50% found once; its top ten account for 34%. Sequences were obtained from CD8+ T cells from the margin of a lung tumor. This sequence originates from a male donor with lung adenocarcinoma. The CD4 and CD8 labels of this study may be unreliable.

Here the CDR3 DNA reads TGTGCCAGCAGTTTAAGGAACAGAGCCACAGAGACGCAGTACTTC. Protein: CASSLRNRATETQYF. This rearrangement joins TRBV6-5 to TRBJ2-5, with unresolved D. Germline CDR1 is MNHEY and CDR2 is SVGAGI. The CDR3 loop spans 15 amino acids.